One sample yielded the 12 T cell receptor beta chains listed below, sequenced in a study of blood T cells in healthy people across ages (dated by TCRdb to between 2014 and 2017). Libraries were constructed by 5' RACE. TCRdb lists the instrument as Illumina HiSeq 2500. The second PCR ran for roughly 7 to 12 cycles and used a J-beta primer mix along with a sample-barcoded 5' primer. TCRdb reprocessed the public reads (quality trimming at Q25 with fastp, clone calling with MiXCR) and kept in-frame beta chains. Every entry covers one CDR3 protein and lists the most common genes and DNA from its rows. For this sample the table gives 1.5 million to 2 million distinct CDR3 sequences, of which 40% to 55% were detected only once. The ten largest clones capture less than 2.5% of the sample. Material: blood. These receptors originate from a woman between 35 and 50 years old in good health.

This clonotype turned up a few times. The chain links TRBV7-2 to TRBJ2-5; 7 bases fit TRBD1. The CDR3 contains 13 residues. From germline, CDR1 is SGHTA and CDR2 FQGNSA. J gave up 5 bases and V 5 bases, and 5 bases lay outside the gene matches. The CDR3 here is CASSRGQKETQYF. In DNA form, the CDR3 reads TGTGCCAGCAGCCGGGGACAGAAGGAGACCCAGTACTTC.

The rearrangement links TRBV20-1 to TRBJ1-6, with 7 bases matching TRBD1. V was pared by 7 bases and J by 15 bases, with 15 bases of the junction left unmatched. The CDR3 extends over 13 amino acids. Germline CDR1 DFQATT, CDR2 SNEGSKA (reference sequence). The DNA of the CDR3 is TGCAGTGGAGGGGGCGGGATACGGCGCCTCCTCCACTTT. As protein: CSGGGGIRRLLHF.

The J gene is TRBJ2-3, the V gene TRBV6-1, with TRBD1 matching 9 bases. Germline CDR1 is MNHNS and CDR2 is SASEGT. This CDR3 spans 17 amino acids. After removal of 3 bases from V and 2 bases from J, the junction contained 9 bases not matched to a gene. CDR3 sequence: CASSDPHRDRVTDTQYF. The CDR3 DNA reads as TGTGCCAGCAGTGACCCTCACCGGGACAGGGTCACAGATACGCAGTATTTT.

V is TRBV7-2 and J is TRBJ2-3; 7 nucleotides match TRBD2. This CDR3 region has 15 residues. Unmatched junction bases numbered 6, after V lost 6 bases and J lost 0 bases. Germline loops: CDR1 SGHTA, CDR2 FQGNSA. CDR3 sequence (DNA): TGTGCCAGCAGGGTTGCGGGAGCTAGCACAGATACGCAGTATTTT. It translates to CASRVAGASTDTQYF.

This clonotype has more than one count but fewer than ten. CDR3 DNA sequence: TGCAGTGCTAGGGTAGGGGGCGATGAGCAGTTCTTC. It translates to CSARVGGDEQFF. V usage is TRBV20-1 and J usage is TRBJ2-1, with TRBD1 identical over 7 bases. CDR3 length: 12 amino acids. V was pared by 3 bases and J by 8 bases, with 4 bases of the junction left unmatched. Per the germline V gene, CDR1 is DFQATT and CDR2 is SNEGSKA (reference sequence).

This clonotype was detected only a few times. V is TRBV29-1 and J is TRBJ2-7; no reliable D call. CDR3 size: 14 residues. Germline CDR1 and CDR2: SQVTM and ANQGSEA. V was pared by 5 bases and J by 8 bases, with 22 bases between. CDR3 coding DNA: TGCAGCGTTAAGATCCCCGACCTCTCGGCCAAGCAGTACTTC. Translation: CSVKIPDLSAKQYF.

The CDR3 region is CASSPKAGGERETQYF. The CDR3 DNA follows: TGTGCCAGCAGCCCAAAAGCAGGGGGGGAGAGAGAGACCCAGTACTTC. The rearrangement uses TRBV12-3 or TRBV12-4 and TRBJ2-7; possibly TRBD1 or TRBD2 for D (7 bases each). The J call is in doubt because the DNA end fits TRBJ2-5 better. The CDR3 is made up of 16 amino acids.

A remark on this clonotype: Its ends do not fully match the called genes, so a read error is possible. The chain couples TRBV7-2 to TRBJ2-7; D remains ambiguous. The CDR3 is 12 amino acids. Germline loops: CDR1 SGHTA, CDR2 FQGNSA. This CDR3 reads CASSLDPYEKYF. The CDR3 DNA is TGTGCCAGCAGCTTGGACCCGTACGAGAAGTACTTC.

V is TRBV7-2 and J is TRBJ2-4; D may match TRBD1 or TRBD2 (5 bases each). The DNA matches TRBJ2-7 better at its end, which makes the J call doubtful. The CDR3 is 15 residues long. CDR1 and CDR2 (germline): SGHTA, FQGNSA. The CDR3 spells CASSLASGSPYEQYF. CDR3 DNA sequence: TGTGCCAGCAGCTTGGCGTCAGGGAGTCCCTACGAGCAGTACTTC.

Only a few counts were recorded for this clonotype. The chain has TRBV25-1 and TRBJ2-5; 8 nucleotides match TRBD1. The germline CDR1 and CDR2 sequences are MGHDK and SYGVNS. This CDR3 comprises 15 residues. The V and J ends lost 4 bases and 2 bases, in that order; junction bases with no gene match: 6. CDR3: CASSGLGTGQETQYF. For the CDR3, the DNA is TGTGCCAGCAGTGGCCTAGGGACAGGACAAGAGACCCAGTACTTC.

The V call is TRBV19, the J call TRBJ2-7; D may be TRBD2 (6 bases). Germline V gene lookup returns CDR1 LNHDA and CDR2 SQIVND (reference sequence). This CDR3 is 15 amino acids long. V was clipped by 3 bases and J by 0 bases, with 12 bases between them. CDR3 nucleotides: TGTGCCAGTAGTATCTCCCTGGGAGGCTCCTACGAGCAGTACTTC. It translates to CASSISLGGSYEQYF.

The rearrangement links TRBV7-6 to TRBJ1-1; D possibly corresponds to TRBD1 (5 bases). Germline-derived CDR1 and CDR2 are SGHVS and FNYEAQ. V was trimmed by 6 bases and J by 3 bases, leaving 14 bases between them. This CDR3 region has 14 residues. This CDR3 reads CASSQGLSDTEAFF. The CDR3 DNA follows: TGTGCCAGCAGTCAGGGTCTCTCGGACACTGAAGCTTTCTTT.